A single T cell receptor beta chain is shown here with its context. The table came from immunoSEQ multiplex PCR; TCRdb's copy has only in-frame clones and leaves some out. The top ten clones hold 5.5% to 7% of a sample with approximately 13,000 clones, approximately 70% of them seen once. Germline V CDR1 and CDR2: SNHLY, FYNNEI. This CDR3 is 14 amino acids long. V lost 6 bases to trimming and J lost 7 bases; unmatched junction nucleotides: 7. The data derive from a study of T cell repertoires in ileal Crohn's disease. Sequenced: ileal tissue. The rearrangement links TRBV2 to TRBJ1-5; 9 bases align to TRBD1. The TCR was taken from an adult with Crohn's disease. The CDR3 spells CASSGTGQWQPQHF. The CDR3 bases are TGTGCCAGCAGCGGGACAGGGCAGTGGCAGCCCCAGCATTTT.